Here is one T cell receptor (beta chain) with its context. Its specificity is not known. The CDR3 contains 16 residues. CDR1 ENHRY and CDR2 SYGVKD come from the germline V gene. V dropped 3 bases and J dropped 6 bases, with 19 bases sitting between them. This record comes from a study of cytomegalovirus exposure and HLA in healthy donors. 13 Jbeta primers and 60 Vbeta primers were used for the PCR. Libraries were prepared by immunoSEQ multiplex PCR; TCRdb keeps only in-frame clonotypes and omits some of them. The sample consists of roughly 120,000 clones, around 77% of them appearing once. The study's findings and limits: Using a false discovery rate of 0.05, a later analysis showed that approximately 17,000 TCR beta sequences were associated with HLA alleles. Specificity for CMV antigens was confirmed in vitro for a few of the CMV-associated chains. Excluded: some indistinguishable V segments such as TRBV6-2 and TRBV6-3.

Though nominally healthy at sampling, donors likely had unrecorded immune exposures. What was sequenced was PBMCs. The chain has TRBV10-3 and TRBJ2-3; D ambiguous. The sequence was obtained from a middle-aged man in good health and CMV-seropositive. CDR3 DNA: TGTGCCATCAGTGACGGAGAAGAACTACCCCCGGATACGCAGTATTTT. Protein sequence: CAISDGEELPPDTQYF.